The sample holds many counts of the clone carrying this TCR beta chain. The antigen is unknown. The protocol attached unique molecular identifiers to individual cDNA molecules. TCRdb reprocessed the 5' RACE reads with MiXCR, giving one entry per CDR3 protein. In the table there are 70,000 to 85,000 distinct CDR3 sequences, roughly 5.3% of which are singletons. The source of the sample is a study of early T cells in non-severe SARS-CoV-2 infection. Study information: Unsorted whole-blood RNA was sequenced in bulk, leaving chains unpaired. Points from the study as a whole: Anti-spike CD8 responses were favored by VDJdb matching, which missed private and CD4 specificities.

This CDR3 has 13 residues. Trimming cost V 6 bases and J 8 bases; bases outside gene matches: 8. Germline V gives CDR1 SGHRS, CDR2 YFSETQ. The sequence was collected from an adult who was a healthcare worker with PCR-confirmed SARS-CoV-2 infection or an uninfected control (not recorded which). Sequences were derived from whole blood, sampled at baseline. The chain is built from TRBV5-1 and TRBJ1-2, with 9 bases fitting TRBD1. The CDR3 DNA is TGCGCCAGCACCCCGGGACAGGGTCAGGGCTACACCTTC. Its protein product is CASTPGQGQGYTF.